This TCR beta chain was recorded in a study of blood T cells in healthy people across ages. Next came a second PCR, run for about 6 to 12 cycles, which used a sample-barcoded 5' primer along with a J-beta primer mix. All cDNA molecules were each tagged by a template-switch adaptor with 12 random nucleotides. TCRdb itself ran the 5' RACE reads through MiXCR, one entry per CDR3 protein. The sample includes around 1,600,000 distinct CDR3 sequences, 40% to 45% of them seen just once. Germline-derived CDR1 and CDR2 are SGHTA and FQGNSA. This CDR3 is built from 12 residues. Trimming took off 2 bases at V and 11 bases at J, with 12 bases between the two ends. This clonotype was observed many times. The antigen is undetermined. Roughly 10 milliliters was the volume of peripheral blood drawn from each donor. Study-level points and caveats: With naive T cell percentage, TCR beta diversity showed a strong correlation. Fewer expanded clones and more diversity marked long-lived versus aged donors.

The sequenced material came from blood. The source is a woman aged 18-29 years in good health. The chain is built from TRBV7-2 and TRBJ1-1; the D is unclear. CDR3 DNA: TGTGCCAGCAGCTTACATCCCCGAACGGCTTTCTTT. Residues: CASSLHPRTAFF.